The rows below give T cell receptor beta chains drawn from one sample of a study of shared clonotypes between healthy human individuals. Sequencing was performed with immunoSEQ multiplex PCR; in TCRdb, only in-frame clones are kept and a portion is missing. The repertoire holds more than 2 million clones, with over 85% as singletons. Material: naive CD8+ T cells sorted from blood. The receptors stem from a man younger than 35 in good health. Each CDR3 is given without its conserved first and last residue. The order of the fields is J gene, V gene, CDR3 length, CDR3 protein.

j_gene: TRBJ2-1; v_gene: TRBV28; len: 12; CDR3aa: ASSLWGTGNEQF
j_gene: TRBJ1-2; v_gene: TRBV10-3; len: 13; CDR3aa: AISESGDLNYGYT
j_gene: TRBJ2-7; v_gene: TRBV19; len: 12; CDR3aa: ASSPGTGSYEQY
j_gene: TRBJ2-2; v_gene: TRBV9; len: 14; CDR3aa: ASSVADSAGTGELF
j_gene: TRBJ2-7; v_gene: TRBV9; len: 13; CDR3aa: ASSAWAEAGYEQY
j_gene: TRBJ2-2; v_gene: TRBV9; len: 12; CDR3aa: ASEKGTNTGELF
j_gene: TRBJ2-7; v_gene: TRBV9; len: 12; CDR3aa: ASSVAGGGYEQY
j_gene: TRBJ1-2; v_gene: TRBV27; len: 14; CDR3aa: ASSQGTGGSNYGYT
j_gene: TRBJ2-7; v_gene: TRBV11-2; len: 12; CDR3aa: ASSLTGSSYEQY
j_gene: TRBJ2-1; v_gene: TRBV30; len: 13; CDR3aa: AWSVRTTGYNEQF
j_gene: TRBJ2-2; v_gene: TRBV13; len: 11; CDR3aa: ASSLSLTGELF
j_gene: TRBJ2-2; v_gene: TRBV10-1; len: 12; CDR3aa: ASTRGVLTGELF
j_gene: TRBJ2-1; v_gene: TRBV11-2; len: 12; CDR3aa: ASSLGTAYNEQF
j_gene: TRBJ2-7; v_gene: TRBV25-1; len: 11; CDR3aa: ASRGQGEYEQY
j_gene: TRBJ1-2; v_gene: TRBV5-6; len: 9; CDR3aa: ASSLLYGYT
j_gene: TRBJ2-7; v_gene: TRBV30; len: 12; CDR3aa: AGSEDREFYEQY
j_gene: TRBJ2-7; v_gene: TRBV10-3; len: 13; CDR3aa: AISDSGQGIYEQY